Listed here are 28 T cell receptor beta chains from one sample, sequenced in a study of cytomegalovirus exposure and HLA in healthy donors. The primer mix had 60 Vbeta and 13 Jbeta primers. Generated by immunoSEQ multiplex PCR, the TCRdb table keeps only in-frame clones and is missing some. The sample has tens of thousands of clones; 77% are singletons. Input material: PBMCs. These receptors all come from a man aged 45-65 years in good health and CMV-seropositive.

The chain employs TRBV19 and TRBJ1-1; 8 nucleotides agree with TRBD1. The CDR3 is 13 amino acids. Germline CDR1 LNHDA, CDR2 SQIVND (reference sequence). J lost 1 base, V lost 6 bases, and 1 base had no gene match. This CDR3 reads CASRTGANTEAFF. The CDR3 DNA reads as TGTGCCAGTAGGACAGGGGCGAACACTGAAGCTTTCTTT.

This rearrangement joins TRBV30 to TRBJ2-1; 9 nucleotides line up with TRBD2. CDR1 and CDR2 from the germline V gene are GTSNPN and SVGIG (reference sequence). CDR3 length equals 14 residues. V lost 3 bases and J lost 5; bases outside the gene matches: 5. The CDR3 is CAWSPGLAHNEQFF. In DNA, the CDR3 is TGTGCCTGGAGCCCGGGACTAGCCCACAATGAGCAGTTCTTC.

This chain links TRBV5-4 with TRBJ2-7, with 8 bases that match TRBD2. The germline V gene has CDR1 SGHNT and CDR2 YYREEE (reference sequence). The CDR3 is 15 amino acids. V was pared by 7 bases and J by 0 bases, with 9 bases of the junction left unmatched. CDR3 DNA sequence: TGTGCCAGCGGATATACTAGCGGAAACTCCTACGAGCAGTACTTC. Amino acid sequence: CASGYTSGNSYEQYF.

This rearrangement joins TRBV7-9 to TRBJ2-7; TRBD1 aligns across 9 bases. V trimming: 2 bases; J trimming: 2 bases; junction bases outside the gene matches: 4. The germline V gene has CDR1 SEHNR and CDR2 FQNEAQ (reference sequence). This CDR3 is 15 amino acids long. The DNA of the CDR3 is TGTGCCAGCAGCTTACCCGGGACAGGGCCCTACGAGCAGTACTTC. Translated, it gives CASSLPGTGPYEQYF. The whole variable domain, filled in from reference TRBV7-9 and TRBJ2-7, reads DTGVSQNPRHKITKRGQNVTFRCDPISEHNRLYWYRQTLGQGPEFLTYFQNEAQLEKSRLLSDRFSAERPKGSFSTLEIQRTEQGDSAMYLCASSLPGTGPYEQYFGPGTRLTVT.

This clone was observed once. This chain uses TRBV2 with TRBJ2-7; D remains unclear. The CDR3 is 12 residues long. In germline, CDR1 is SNHLY, CDR2 FYNNEI. The V and J ends lost 7 bases and 2 bases respectively, with 9 bases between them. CDR3 DNA: TGTGCCAGCATCCAGGAAACCTACGAGCAGTACTTC. Translated: CASIQETYEQYF.

This clone was recorded a few times. J is TRBJ1-2 and V is TRBV7-2, with 9 positions matching TRBD1. CDR1 SGHTA and CDR2 FQGNSA come from the germline V gene. This CDR3 is 13 amino acids long. The V segment lost 5 bases and the J segment 8 bases; nucleotides outside the gene matches: 6. CDR3 loop: CASSPEGQGGYTF. The CDR3 DNA sequence: TGTGCCAGCAGCCCTGAGGGACAGGGAGGCTACACCTTC.

This chain joins TRBV27 and TRBJ1-1, with D unclear. CDR1 MNHEY and CDR2 SMNVEV come from the germline V gene (reference sequence). V dropped 4 bases and J dropped 11 bases, with 14 bases sitting between them. The CDR3 spans 12 residues. The CDR3 is CASSSRGRDAFF. CDR3 sequence (DNA): TGTGCCAGCAGTTCAAGAGGTCGCGATGCTTTCTTT.

The chain links TRBV7-9 to TRBJ2-3; 7 bases fit TRBD2. The V gene's germline CDR1 is SEHNR and CDR2 FQNEAQ (reference sequence). The CDR3 has 13 residues. J gave up 2 bases and V 8 bases, and 4 bases lay outside the gene matches. CDR3: CASASGNTDTQYF. DNA for the CDR3: TGTGCCAGCGCTAGCGGAAACACAGATACGCAGTATTTT. The variable domain in full, with the rest retrieved from reference TRBV7-9 and TRBJ2-3, is DTGVSQNPRHKITKRGQNVTFRCDPISEHNRLYWYRQTLGQGPEFLTYFQNEAQLEKSRLLSDRFSAERPKGSFSTLEIQRTEQGDSAMYLCASASGNTDTQYFGPGTRLTVL.

This clone showed up just once. V and J are TRBV27 and TRBJ2-3, with D perhaps matching TRBD1 (6 bases). The CDR3 sequence is 14 residues long. In germline, CDR1 is MNHEY, CDR2 SMNVEV (reference sequence). Trimming cost V 2 bases and J 4 bases, with 10 bases left between them. CDR3 in amino acids: CASSLRGSADTQYF. CDR3 nucleotides: TGTGCCAGCAGTTTAAGGGGGAGCGCAGATACGCAGTATTTT.

The rearrangement joins TRBV6-5 to TRBJ2-3; 9 bases fit TRBD2. V was clipped by 6 bases and J by 3 bases; unmatched bases: 1. The CDR3 length is 13 residues. Germline V CDR1 and CDR2: MNHEY, SVGAGI. CDR3 region: CASRLAGTDTQYF. CDR3 coding DNA: TGTGCCAGCAGGCTAGCGGGGACAGATACGCAGTATTTT.

The chain recombines TRBV30 with TRBJ1-4; D is unclear. Germline loops: CDR1 GTSNPN, CDR2 SVGIG (reference sequence). This CDR3 region has 11 residues. Deletions cut 2 bases from V and 11 bases from J, with 9 bases between. CDR3 sequence reads: CAWSTGEKLFF. CDR3 bases: TGTGCCTGGAGTACGGGAGAGAAACTGTTTTTT.

This clone was seen a few times. The CDR3 nucleotides read TGTGCCAGCAGTTATTGGGGAGCAGCTTTCTTT. Protein: CASSYWGAAFF. The chain uses TRBV6-5 and TRBJ1-1, with D uncertain. The germline CDR1 and CDR2 sequences are MNHEY and SVGAGI. CDR3 length: 11 residues. Trimming pared 3 bases from V and 10 bases from J, leaving 9 bases between.

This rearrangement joins TRBV7-9 to TRBJ1-3; 8 bases fit TRBD1. V was pared by 2 bases and J by 4 bases, with 4 bases of the junction left unmatched. Germline loops: CDR1 SEHNR, CDR2 FQNEAQ (reference sequence). The CDR3 covers 15 residues. This chain's CDR3 is CASSLQGAVGNTIYF. The CDR3 DNA reads as TGTGCCAGCAGCTTACAGGGGGCAGTCGGAAACACCATATATTTT.

V usage is TRBV4-1 and J usage is TRBJ2-3, with 8 bases matching TRBD2. This CDR3 region has 15 residues. J lost 0 bases, V lost 4 bases, and 3 bases had no gene match. The V gene's germline CDR1 is MGHRA and CDR2 YSYEKL. The CDR3 sequence is CASSPREGSTDTQYF. The CDR3, as DNA: TGCGCCAGCAGCCCACGGGAGGGGAGCACAGATACGCAGTATTTT.

This clone was seen only once. V usage is TRBV18 and J usage is TRBJ2-4; 7 bases match TRBD1. The junction had 1 base not matched to a gene; V was cut back by 2 bases and J by 12 bases. This CDR3 is 11 amino acids long. The germline gives CDR1 KGHSH, CDR2 LQKENI. The CDR3 loop is CASSPGDSQYF. In nucleotides, the CDR3 is TGTGCCAGCTCACCAGGGGACAGTCAGTACTTC.

This clone was recorded only once. This chain links TRBV6-1 with TRBJ1-1, with unresolved D. CDR3 size: 12 residues. In germline, CDR1 is MNHNS, CDR2 SASEGT. Trimming left V 6 bases short and J 0 bases short, with 5 bases between. CDR3 region: CASRPVNTEAFF. The CDR3 nucleotides read TGTGCCAGCAGGCCAGTGAACACTGAAGCTTTCTTT.

This clone was seen only once. The CDR3 here is CASSAGTGRDGYTF. CDR3 nucleotide sequence: TGTGCCAGCTCAGCCGGGACAGGGAGGGATGGCTACACCTTC. This rearrangement joins TRBV18 to TRBJ1-2; 9 positions agree with TRBD1. This CDR3 has 14 residues. Germline-derived CDR1 and CDR2 are KGHSH and LQKENI. V shed 5 bases and J 6 bases; nucleotides not matched to a gene: 7.

This chain connects TRBV18 to TRBJ2-2, with D possibly being TRBD1 (7 bases). The CDR3 is 16 residues long. Germline CDR1 and CDR2: KGHSH and LQKENI. V was trimmed by 2 bases and J by 1 base, leaving 11 bases between them. CDR3 DNA sequence: TGTGCCAGCTCACCAAGACAGGGAGGGAACACCGGGGAGCTGTTTTTT. Its protein is CASSPRQGGNTGELFF. Supplemented by reference TRBV18 and TRBJ2-2, the full variable domain reads NAGVMQNPRHLVRRRGQEARLRCSPMKGHSHVYWYRQLPEEGLKFMVYLQKENIIDESGMPKERFSAEFPKEGPSILRIQQVVRGDSAAYFCASSPRQGGNTGELFFGEGSRLTVL.

The V gene is TRBV7-2, the J gene TRBJ2-7, with no clear D. The CDR3 has 11 amino acids. Trimming left V 2 bases short and J 7 bases short, with 6 bases between. The germline V gene encodes CDR1 SGHTA and CDR2 FQGNSA. CDR3 coding DNA: TGTGCCAGCAGCTTACGAACAGAGCAGTACTTC. This encodes CASSLRTEQYF.

In this sample, this clone turned up a few times. This chain joins TRBV27 and TRBJ2-6; 8 bases line up with TRBD1. The length of the CDR3 is 17 residues. V lost 6 bases to trimming and J lost 4 bases; unmatched junction nucleotides: 11. Germline V gene sequence: CDR1 MNHEY, CDR2 SMNVEV (reference sequence). CDR3 coding DNA: TGTGCCAGCAGCAGCACGGACAGGGTTGGCGGGGCCAACGTCCTGACTTTC. Translated, it gives CASSSTDRVGGANVLTF. Complete variable domain (other parts from reference TRBV27 and TRBJ2-6): EAQVTQNPRYLITVTGKKLTVTCSQNMNHEYMSWYRQDPGLGLRQIYYSMNVEVTDKGDVPEGYKVSRKEKRNFPLILESPSPNQTSLYFCASSSTDRVGGANVLTFGAGSRLTVL.

This clone was observed a few times. The J gene is TRBJ2-5, the V gene TRBV19; TRBD1 is a possible D gene (6 bases). Between the trimmed V and J ends, which lost 4 bases and 0 bases, there was a span of 9 bases. The length of the CDR3 is 14 residues. Looked up from germline, CDR1 is LNHDA and CDR2 is SQIVND (reference sequence). The CDR3 DNA follows: TGTGCCAGTAGTACACAGGGAGACCAAGAGACCCAGTACTTC. Protein product: CASSTQGDQETQYF. The full variable domain, its missing parts supplied by reference TRBV19 and TRBJ2-5, is DGGITQSPKYLFRKEGQNVTLSCEQNLNHDAMYWYRQDPGQGLRLIYYSQIVNDFQKGDIAEGYSVSREKKESFPLTVTSAQKNPTAFYLCASSTQGDQETQYFGPGTRLLVL.

The rearrangement joins TRBV10-3 to TRBJ2-7, with D possibly matching TRBD1 (6 bases). Trimming left V 11 bases short and J 1 base short, with 15 bases between. CDR1 is ENHRY, CDR2 SYGVKD, per germline. This CDR3 is 13 amino acids long. The CDR3 sequence is CASTDRDSYEQYF. CDR3 nucleotide sequence: TGTGCCTCAACGGACAGAGATTCCTACGAGCAGTACTTC.

The chain employs TRBV9 and TRBJ2-5; TRBD1 matches at 8 bases. The DNA end favors TRBJ2-7, so the J call may be wrong. Germline CDR1 reads SGDLS; CDR2 reads YYNGEE. The CDR3 has 13 amino acids. The CDR3 spells CASSLDRDYEQYF. The DNA of the CDR3 is TGTGCCAGCAGCTTGGACAGGGACTACGAGCAGTACTTC.

The CDR3 DNA is TGTGCCATCGGAGCTAGCGGGGGACACAATGAGCAGTTCTTC. This encodes CAIGASGGHNEQFF. The chain links TRBV21-1 to TRBJ2-1; TRBD2 is the table's D call, not checked against the DNA. TRBV21-1 is noted as a pseudogene. This CDR3 has 14 residues.

V is TRBV9 and J is TRBJ2-5, with 7 bases identical to TRBD2. Per the germline V gene, CDR1 is SGDLS and CDR2 is YYNGEE. The V and J ends lost 4 bases and 7 bases, in that order; junction bases with no gene match: 16. The CDR3 is made up of 16 amino acids. The CDR3, as DNA: TGTGCCAGCAGCAATCTCCCTCGCGGCGGGGAGGGGACCCAGTACTTC. Protein sequence: CASSNLPRGGEGTQYF.

The chain has TRBV6-5 and TRBJ1-2; 9 positions match TRBD1. The CDR3 totals 15 residues. The V and J ends lost 8 bases and 2 bases, in that order; junction bases with no gene match: 9. In germline, CDR1 is MNHEY, CDR2 SVGAGI. CDR3: CASHPGTGKNYGYTF. The CDR3 nucleotides are TGTGCCAGCCACCCCGGGACAGGGAAGAACTATGGCTACACCTTC.

The chain recombines TRBV9 with TRBJ2-1; 10 bases fit TRBD1. Looked up from germline, CDR1 is SGDLS and CDR2 is YYNGEE. The junction had 7 bases not matched to a gene; V was cut back by 1 base and J by 0 bases. The CDR3 is made up of 18 amino acids. The CDR3: CASSVLDGDRGSYNEQFF. Written as DNA, the CDR3 is TGTGCCAGCAGCGTACTAGATGGGGACAGGGGCTCCTACAATGAGCAGTTCTTC.

V is TRBV28 and J is TRBJ2-3, with a tentative D call TRBD2 (6 bases). In germline, CDR1 is MDHEN, CDR2 SYDVKM. CDR3 length equals 14 residues. V dropped 3 bases and J dropped 3 bases, with 10 bases sitting between them. The CDR3 loop reads CASSFFGSTDTQYF. DNA for the CDR3: TGTGCCAGCAGTTTTTTCGGGAGTACAGATACGCAGTATTTT.